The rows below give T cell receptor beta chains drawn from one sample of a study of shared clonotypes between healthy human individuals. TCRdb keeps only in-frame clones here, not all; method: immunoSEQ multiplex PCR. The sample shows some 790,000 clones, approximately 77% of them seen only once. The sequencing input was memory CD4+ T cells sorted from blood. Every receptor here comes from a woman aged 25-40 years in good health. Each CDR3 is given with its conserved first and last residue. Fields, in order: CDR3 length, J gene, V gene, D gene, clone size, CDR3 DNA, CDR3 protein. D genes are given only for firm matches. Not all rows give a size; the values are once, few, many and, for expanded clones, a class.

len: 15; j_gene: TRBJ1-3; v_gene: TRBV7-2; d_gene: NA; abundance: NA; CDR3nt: TGTGCCAGCAGCTTATTGGGGATAGAGGGAAACACCATATATTTT; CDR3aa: CASSLLGIEGNTIYF
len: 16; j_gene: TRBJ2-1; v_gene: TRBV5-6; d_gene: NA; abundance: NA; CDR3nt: TGTGCCAGCAATCTTTTAGCAGTGAGCTCCTACAATGAGCAGTTCTTC; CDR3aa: CASNLLAVSSYNEQFF
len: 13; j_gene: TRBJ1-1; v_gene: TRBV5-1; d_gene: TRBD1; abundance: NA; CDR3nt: TGCGCCAGCAGCGTAGGACAGGGGGCTGAAGCTTTCTTT; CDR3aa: CASSVGQGAEAFF
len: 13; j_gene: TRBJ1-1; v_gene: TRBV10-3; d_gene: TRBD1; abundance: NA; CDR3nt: TGTGCCATCAGGGACAGGACTAACACTGAAGCTTTCTTT; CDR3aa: CAIRDRTNTEAFF
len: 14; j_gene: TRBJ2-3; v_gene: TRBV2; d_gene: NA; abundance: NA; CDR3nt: TGTGCCAGCAGTCTCCGGAGGGCGACAGATACGCAGTATTTT; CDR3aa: CASSLRRATDTQYF
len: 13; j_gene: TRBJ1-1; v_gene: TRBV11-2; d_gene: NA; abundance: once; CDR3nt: TGTGCCAGCAGCCGGCAGCGGAACACTGAAGCTTTCTTT; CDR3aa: CASSRQRNTEAFF
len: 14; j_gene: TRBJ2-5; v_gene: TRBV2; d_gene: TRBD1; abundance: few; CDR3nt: TGTGCCAGCTCCAGGACAGGGGGCCGAGAGACCCAGTACTTC; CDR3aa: CASSRTGGRETQYF
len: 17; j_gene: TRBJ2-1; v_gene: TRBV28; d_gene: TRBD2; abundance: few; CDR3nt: TGTGCCAGCAGTTTAATGGCTAGCGGGAGACCTTACAATGAGCAGTTCTTC; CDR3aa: CASSLMASGRPYNEQFF
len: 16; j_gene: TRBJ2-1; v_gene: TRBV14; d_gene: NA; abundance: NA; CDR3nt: TGTGCCAGCAGCCAACAGCCGGGCAGCTCCTACAATGAGCAGTTCTTC; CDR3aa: CASSQQPGSSYNEQFF
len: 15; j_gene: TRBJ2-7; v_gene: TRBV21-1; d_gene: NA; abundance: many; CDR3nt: TGTGCCAGCAGCCCCAGAGGGACAGGGGAGTACGAGCAGTACTTC; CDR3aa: CASSPRGTGEYEQYF
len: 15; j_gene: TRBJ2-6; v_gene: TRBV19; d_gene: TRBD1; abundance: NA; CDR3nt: TGTGCCAGTAGCCTGGGACAGACTGGGGCCAACGTCCTGACTTTC; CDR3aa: CASSLGQTGANVLTF
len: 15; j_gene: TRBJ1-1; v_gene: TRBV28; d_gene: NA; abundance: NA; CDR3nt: TGTGCCAGCAGTCTCCCCCGGGTCCTGAACACTGAAGCTTTCTTT; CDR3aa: CASSLPRVLNTEAFF
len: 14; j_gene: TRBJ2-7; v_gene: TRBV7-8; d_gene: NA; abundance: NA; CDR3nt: TGTGCCAGCAGCCTCTCTGGTGTTTTGGACGAGCAGTACTTC; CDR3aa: CASSLSGVLDEQYF
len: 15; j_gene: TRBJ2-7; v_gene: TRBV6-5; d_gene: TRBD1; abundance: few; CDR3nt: TGTGCCAGCAGTTACCGACAGGGGTTAACGTACGAGCAGTACTTC; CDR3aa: CASSYRQGLTYEQYF
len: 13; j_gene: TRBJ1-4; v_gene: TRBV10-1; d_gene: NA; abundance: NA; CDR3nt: TGCGCCAGCAGTTCGCGGCCCGGTGAAAAACTGTTTTTT; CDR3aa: CASSSRPGEKLFF
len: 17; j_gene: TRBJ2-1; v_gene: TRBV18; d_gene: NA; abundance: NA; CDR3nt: TGTGCCAGCTCACCACCGTATGCATACAGCTCCTACAATGAGCAGTTCTTC; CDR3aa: CASSPPYAYSSYNEQFF
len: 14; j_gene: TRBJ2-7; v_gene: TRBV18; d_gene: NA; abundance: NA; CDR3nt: TGTGCCAGCTCGGTTGGCTCTACCTCCTACGAGCAGTACTTC; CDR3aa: CASSVGSTSYEQYF
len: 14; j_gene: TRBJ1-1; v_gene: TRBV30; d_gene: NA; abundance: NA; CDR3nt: TGTGCCTGGACCACCAAGGGTTCCCCCGGGGGAGCTTTCTTT; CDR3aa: CAWTTKGSPGGAFF
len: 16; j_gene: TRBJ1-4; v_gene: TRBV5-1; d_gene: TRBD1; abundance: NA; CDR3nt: TGCGCCAGCAGCTTGAGTTATCAGGGGGCAAGTGAAAAACTGTTTTTT; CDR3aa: CASSLSYQGASEKLFF
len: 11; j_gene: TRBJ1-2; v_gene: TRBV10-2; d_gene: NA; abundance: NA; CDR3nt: TGCGCCAGCAGGGCTGAAGGGAGCTACACCTTC; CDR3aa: CASRAEGSYTF
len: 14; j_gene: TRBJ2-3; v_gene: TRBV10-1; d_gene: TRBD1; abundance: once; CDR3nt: TGCGCCAGCAGACAGGGGGCCGAAACAGATACGCAGTATTTT; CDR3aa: CASRQGAETDTQYF
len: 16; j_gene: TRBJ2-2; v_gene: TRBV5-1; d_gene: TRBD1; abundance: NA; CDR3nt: TGCGCCAGCAGCTTGGTAGGACAGGGGGGCACCGGGGAGCTGTTTTTT; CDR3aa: CASSLVGQGGTGELFF
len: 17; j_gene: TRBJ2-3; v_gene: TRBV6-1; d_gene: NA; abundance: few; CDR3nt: TGTGCCAGCAGTGGATCACTGGGGCCCTATAGCACAGATACGCAGTATTTT; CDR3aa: CASSGSLGPYSTDTQYF
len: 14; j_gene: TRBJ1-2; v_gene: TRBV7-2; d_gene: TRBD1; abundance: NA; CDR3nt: TGTGCCAGCAGCGCCATGACAGGGACCTATGGCTACACCTTC; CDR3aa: CASSAMTGTYGYTF
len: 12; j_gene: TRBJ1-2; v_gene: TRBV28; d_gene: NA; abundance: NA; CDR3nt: TGTGCCAGCAGTCCCCCGAACTATGGCTACACCTTC; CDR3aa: CASSPPNYGYTF
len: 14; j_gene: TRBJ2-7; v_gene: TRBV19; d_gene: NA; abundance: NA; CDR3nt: TGTGCCAGTAGTACGCTACTAGCTAACAACGAGCAGTACTTC; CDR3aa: CASSTLLANNEQYF